These 8 T cell receptor beta chains came from one sample sequenced in a study of regulatory dendritic cells for organ transplantation. Allogeneic regulatory or mature dendritic cells were co-cultured for 5 days with CFSE-labeled sorted T cells at 1:10. Antigen specificity for these receptors is unknown. TCRdb keeps only in-frame clones here, not all; method: immunoSEQ multiplex PCR. The data contain around 11,000 clones, roughly two thirds of them singletons. Sequencing was carried out using naive CD4+ T cells from blood cultured with dendritic cells. Subset defined: CD45RA+ naive T cells. The receptors shown here come from a human donor in good health.

This clone was counted only a few times. This chain links TRBV5-6 with TRBJ1-1; D is possibly TRBD1 (5 bases). Per the germline V gene, CDR1 is SGHDT and CDR2 is YYEEEE. This CDR3 has 14 residues. The V gene lost 2 bases and the J gene lost 1 base, with 9 bases spanning the gap. The CDR3 sequence: CASSLQAPNTEAFF. The CDR3 DNA reads TGTGCCAGCAGCTTACAGGCACCGAACACTGAAGCTTTCTTT.

This sequence joins TRBV19 and TRBJ2-7; 8 bases match TRBD1. Germline lookup yields CDR1 LNHDA and CDR2 SQIVND (reference sequence). This CDR3 is built from 17 residues. V shed 4 bases, J shed 0 bases, and the junction held 11 bases outside the gene matches. CDR3 DNA sequence: TGTGCCAGTAGTACTTCGACAGGGGTCACCCTCTCCTACGAGCAGTACTTC. Its protein is CASSTSTGVTLSYEQYF.

This sequence joins TRBV5-1 and TRBJ2-6, with 8 bases that match TRBD1. The CDR3 is 16 amino acids. The germline V gene encodes CDR1 SGHRS and CDR2 YFSETQ. V gave up 3 bases and J gave up 2 bases; unmatched junction bases: 4. DNA of the CDR3: TGCGCCAGCAGCTATTTACAGGGGGCTGGGGCCAACGTCCTGACTTTC. It specifies CASSYLQGAGANVLTF.

This sequence joins TRBV11-2 and TRBJ1-6; tentatively, D is TRBD1 (5 bases). Germline CDR1 and CDR2: SGHAT and FQNNGV. This CDR3 spans 15 amino acids. V was trimmed by 4 bases and J by 10 bases, leaving 17 bases between them. Written as DNA, the CDR3 is TGTGCCAGCAGCTCCTTAGGGGTCCAACGATCACCCCTCCACTTT. Translated: CASSSLGVQRSPLHF. The full variable domain, its missing parts supplied by reference TRBV11-2 and TRBJ1-6, is EAGVAQSPRYKIIEKRQSVAFWCNPISGHATLYWYQQILGQGPKLLIQFQNNGVVDDSQLPKDRFSAERLKGVDSTLKIQPAKLEDSAVYLCASSSLGVQRSPLHFGNGTRLTVT.

This chain links TRBV5-1 with TRBJ2-1, with 9 bases aligning to TRBD1. Germline CDR1 is SGHRS and CDR2 is YFSETQ. The CDR3 is made up of 16 amino acids. After removal of 0 bases from V and 2 bases from J, the junction contained 3 bases not matched to a gene. In nucleotides, the CDR3 is TGCGCCAGCAGCTTGGACCGGGACAGGGCCTACAATGAGCAGTTCTTC. It codes for CASSLDRDRAYNEQFF.

This clone was counted a few times. The chain is built from TRBV27 and TRBJ1-1, with D possibly matching TRBD1 (5 bases). This CDR3 has 13 residues. Trimming removed 1 base at V and 7 bases at J, with 10 bases between. Germline values: CDR1 MNHEY, CDR2 SMNVEV (reference sequence). In nucleotides, the CDR3 is TGTGCCAGCAGTTTATGGGCGGGACTTGAAGCTTTCTTT. Translating it yields CASSLWAGLEAFF.

The chain joins TRBV19 to TRBJ2-7; 10 positions agree with TRBD2. Germline assignment: CDR1 LNHDA and CDR2 SQIVND (reference sequence). The V segment lost 9 bases and the J segment 7 bases; nucleotides outside the gene matches: 15. The CDR3 consists of 15 residues. CDR3 nucleotides: TGTGCCAGCGAGCTTAGCGGGGGGCCCTCTGGGGAGCAGTACTTC. It encodes CASELSGGPSGEQYF.

The V call is TRBV29-1, the J call TRBJ1-2; no clear D gene. Trimming took 5 bases from V and 8 from J, leaving 12 bases between them. Germline V gene lookup returns CDR1 SQVTM and CDR2 ANQGSEA. CDR3 length: 11 amino acids. The chain's CDR3 is CSVTITSGYTF. The CDR3 nucleotides read TGCAGCGTTACAATCACATCCGGCTACACCTTC.